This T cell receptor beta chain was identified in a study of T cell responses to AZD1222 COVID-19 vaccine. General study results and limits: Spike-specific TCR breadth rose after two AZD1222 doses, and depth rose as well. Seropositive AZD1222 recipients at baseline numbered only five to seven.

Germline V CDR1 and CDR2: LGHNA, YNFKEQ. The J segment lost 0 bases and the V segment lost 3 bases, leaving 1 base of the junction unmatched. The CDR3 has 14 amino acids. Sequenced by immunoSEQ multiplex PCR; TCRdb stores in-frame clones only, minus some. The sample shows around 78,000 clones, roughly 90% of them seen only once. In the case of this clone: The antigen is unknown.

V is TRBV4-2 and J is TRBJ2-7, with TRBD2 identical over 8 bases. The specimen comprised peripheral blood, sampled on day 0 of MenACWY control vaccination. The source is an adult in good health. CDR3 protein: CASSHGGDSYEQYF. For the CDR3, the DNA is TGTGCCAGCAGCCACGGGGGGGACTCCTACGAGCAGTACTTC.